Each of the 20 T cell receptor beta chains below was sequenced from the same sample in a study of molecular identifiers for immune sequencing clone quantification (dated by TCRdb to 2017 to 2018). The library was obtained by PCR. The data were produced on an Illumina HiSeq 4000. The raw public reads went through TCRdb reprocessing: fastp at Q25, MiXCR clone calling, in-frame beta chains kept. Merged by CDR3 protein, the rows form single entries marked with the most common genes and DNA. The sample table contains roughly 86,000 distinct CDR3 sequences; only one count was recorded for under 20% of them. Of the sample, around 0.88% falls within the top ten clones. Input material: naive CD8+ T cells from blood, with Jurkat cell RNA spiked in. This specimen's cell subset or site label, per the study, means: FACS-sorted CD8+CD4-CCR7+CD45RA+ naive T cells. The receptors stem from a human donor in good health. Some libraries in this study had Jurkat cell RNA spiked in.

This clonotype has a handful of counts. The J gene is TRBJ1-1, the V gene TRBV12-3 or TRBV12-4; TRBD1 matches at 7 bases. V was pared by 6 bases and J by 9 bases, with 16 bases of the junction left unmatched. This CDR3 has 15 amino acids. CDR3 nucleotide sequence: TGTGCCAGCAGCTTTATAACAGGGGATTTAGCTAAAGCTTTCTTT. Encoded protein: CASSFITGDLAKAFF.

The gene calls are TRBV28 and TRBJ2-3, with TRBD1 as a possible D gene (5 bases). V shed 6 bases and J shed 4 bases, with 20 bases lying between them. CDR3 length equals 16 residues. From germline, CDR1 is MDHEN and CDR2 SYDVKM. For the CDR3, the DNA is TGTGCCAGCAGCCTACGTGGACACACGCCGGCAGATACGCAGTATTTT. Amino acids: CASSLRGHTPADTQYF.

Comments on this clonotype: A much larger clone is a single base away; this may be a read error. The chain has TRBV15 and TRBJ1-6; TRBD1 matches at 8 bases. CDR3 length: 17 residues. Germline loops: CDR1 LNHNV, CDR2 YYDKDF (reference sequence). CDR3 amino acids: CATSARPGQEANSLLHF. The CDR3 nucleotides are TGTGCCACCAGCGCGAGACCGGGACAGGAAGCGAATTCACTCCTCCACTTT.

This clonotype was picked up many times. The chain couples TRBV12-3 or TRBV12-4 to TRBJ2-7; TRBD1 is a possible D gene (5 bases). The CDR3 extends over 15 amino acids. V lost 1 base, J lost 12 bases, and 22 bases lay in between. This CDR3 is CASSLDGQQASDPYF. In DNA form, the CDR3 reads TGTGCCAGCAGTTTAGATGGGCAACAGGCCTCTGATCCGTACTTC.

The CDR3: CASSPLAGNNEQFF. DNA for the CDR3: TGTGCCAGCAGCCCTCTAGCGGGAAACAATGAGCAGTTCTTC. The gene calls are TRBV16 and TRBJ2-1; 9 nucleotides align to TRBD2. Germline lookup yields CDR1 KGHSY and CDR2 FQNENV. The CDR3 runs to 14 residues. Germline trimming cut 4 bases from V and 5 bases from J; bases unmatched to any gene: 3.

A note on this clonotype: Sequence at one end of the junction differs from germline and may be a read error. The CDR3 reads CASSQTPGQGAPGELVF. The CDR3 nucleotides are TGTGCCAGCAGTCAAACCCCGGGACAGGGGGCCCCCGGGGAGCTGGTTTTT. This chain links TRBV27 with TRBJ2-2; the match to TRBD1 covers 12 bases. Germline V lookup: CDR1 MNHEY, CDR2 SMNVEV (reference sequence). CDR3 size: 17 residues.

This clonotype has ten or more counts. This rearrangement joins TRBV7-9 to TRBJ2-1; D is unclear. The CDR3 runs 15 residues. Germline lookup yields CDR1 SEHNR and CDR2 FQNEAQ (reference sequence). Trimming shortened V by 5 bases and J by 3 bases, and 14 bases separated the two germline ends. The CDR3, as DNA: TGTGCCAGCAGCCTCACTCTAGGGTACTACAATGAGCAGTTCTTC. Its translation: CASSLTLGYYNEQFF.

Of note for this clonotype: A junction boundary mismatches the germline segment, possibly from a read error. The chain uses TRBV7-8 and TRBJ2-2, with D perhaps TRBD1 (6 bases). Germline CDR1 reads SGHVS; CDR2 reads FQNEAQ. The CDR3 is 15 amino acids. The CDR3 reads CASSLAGMGAGVLFF. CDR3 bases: TGTGCCAGCAGCTTAGCTGGGATGGGGGCCGGGGTGCTGTTTTTT.

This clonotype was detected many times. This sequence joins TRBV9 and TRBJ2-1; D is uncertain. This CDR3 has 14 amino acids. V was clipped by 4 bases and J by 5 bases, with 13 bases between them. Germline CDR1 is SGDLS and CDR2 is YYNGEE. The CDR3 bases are TGTGCCAGCAGCACAAATTTGGACGACAATGAGCAGTTCTTC. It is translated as CASSTNLDDNEQFF.

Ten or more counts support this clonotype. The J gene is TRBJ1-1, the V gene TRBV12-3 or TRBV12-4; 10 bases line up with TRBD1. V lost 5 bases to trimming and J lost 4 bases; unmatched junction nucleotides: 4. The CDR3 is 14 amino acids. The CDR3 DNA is TGTGCCAGCAGTATCGGACAGGGGGGCACTGAAGCTTTCTTT. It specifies CASSIGQGGTEAFF.

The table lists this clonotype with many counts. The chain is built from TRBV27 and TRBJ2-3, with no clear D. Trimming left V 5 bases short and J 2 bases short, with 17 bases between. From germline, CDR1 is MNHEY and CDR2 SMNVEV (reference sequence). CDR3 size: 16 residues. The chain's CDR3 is CASSPQAASVTDTQYF. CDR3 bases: TGTGCCAGCAGTCCCCAAGCCGCGTCTGTCACAGATACGCAGTATTTT.

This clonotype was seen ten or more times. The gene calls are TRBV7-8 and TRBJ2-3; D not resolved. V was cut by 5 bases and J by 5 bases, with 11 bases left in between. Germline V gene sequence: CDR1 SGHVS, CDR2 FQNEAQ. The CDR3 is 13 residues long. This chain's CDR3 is CASSLPAGDTQYF. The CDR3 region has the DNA TGTGCCAGCAGCCTTCCGGCCGGAGATACGCAGTATTTT. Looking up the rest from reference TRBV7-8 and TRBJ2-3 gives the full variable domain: GAGVSQSPRYKVAKRGQDVALRCDPISGHVSLFWYQQALGQGPEFLTYFQNEAQLDKSGLPSDRFFAERPEGSVSTLKIQRTQQEDSAVYLCASSLPAGDTQYFGPGTRLTVL.

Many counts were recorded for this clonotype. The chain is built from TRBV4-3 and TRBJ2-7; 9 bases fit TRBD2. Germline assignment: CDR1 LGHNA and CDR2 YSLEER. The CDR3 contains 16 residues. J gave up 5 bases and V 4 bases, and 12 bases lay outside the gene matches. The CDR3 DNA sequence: TGCGCCAGCAGCCTTACCGTAGCGGGAGAAGGCCACGAGCAGTACTTC. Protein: CASSLTVAGEGHEQYF.

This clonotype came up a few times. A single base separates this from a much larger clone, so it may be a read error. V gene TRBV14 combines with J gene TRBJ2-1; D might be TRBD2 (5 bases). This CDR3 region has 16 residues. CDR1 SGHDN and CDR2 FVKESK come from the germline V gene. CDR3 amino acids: CASGQIWGVGYNEQFF. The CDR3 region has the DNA TGTGCCAGCGGCCAAATTTGGGGAGTTGGTTACAATGAGCAGTTCTTC.

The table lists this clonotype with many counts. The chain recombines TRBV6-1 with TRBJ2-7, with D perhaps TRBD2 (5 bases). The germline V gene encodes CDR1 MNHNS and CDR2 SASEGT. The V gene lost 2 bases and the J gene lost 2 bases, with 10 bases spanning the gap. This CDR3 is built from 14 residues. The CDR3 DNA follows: TGTGCCAGCAGTGAACGAGGGCCCACCTACGAGCAGTACTTC. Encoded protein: CASSERGPTYEQYF.

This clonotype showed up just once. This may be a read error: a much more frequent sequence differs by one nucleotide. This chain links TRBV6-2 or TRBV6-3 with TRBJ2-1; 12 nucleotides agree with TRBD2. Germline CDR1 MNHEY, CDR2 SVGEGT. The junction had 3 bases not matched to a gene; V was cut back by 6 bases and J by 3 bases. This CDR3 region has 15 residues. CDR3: CASRLAGGIYNEQFF. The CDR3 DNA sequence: TGTGCCAGCAGACTAGCGGGAGGAATCTACAATGAGCAGTTCTTC.

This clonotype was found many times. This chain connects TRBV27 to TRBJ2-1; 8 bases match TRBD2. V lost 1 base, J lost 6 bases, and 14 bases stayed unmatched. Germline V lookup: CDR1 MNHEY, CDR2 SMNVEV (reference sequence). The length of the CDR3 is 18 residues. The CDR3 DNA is TGTGCCAGCAGTTTATTAGCAGTTTCGGGGGGGGGAAGCAATGAGCAGTTCTTC. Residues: CASSLLAVSGGGSNEQFF.

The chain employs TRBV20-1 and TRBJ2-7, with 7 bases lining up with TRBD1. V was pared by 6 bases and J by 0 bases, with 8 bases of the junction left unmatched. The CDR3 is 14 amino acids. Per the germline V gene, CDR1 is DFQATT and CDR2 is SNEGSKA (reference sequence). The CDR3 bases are TGCAGTGCCCATGACAGGGCCCCCTCCTACGAGCAGTACTTC. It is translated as CSAHDRAPSYEQYF.

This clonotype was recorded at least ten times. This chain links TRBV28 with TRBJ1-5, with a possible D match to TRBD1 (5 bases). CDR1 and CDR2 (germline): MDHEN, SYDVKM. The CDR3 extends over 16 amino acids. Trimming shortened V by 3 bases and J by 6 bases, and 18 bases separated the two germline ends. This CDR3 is CASSFNEQDAGQPQHF. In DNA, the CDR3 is TGTGCCAGCAGTTTTAACGAACAGGACGCGGGTCAGCCCCAGCATTTT.

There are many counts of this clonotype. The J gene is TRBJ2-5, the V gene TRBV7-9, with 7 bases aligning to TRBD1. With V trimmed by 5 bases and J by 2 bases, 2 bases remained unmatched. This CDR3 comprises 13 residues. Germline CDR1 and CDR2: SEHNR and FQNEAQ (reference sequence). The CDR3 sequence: CASSRGQQETQYF. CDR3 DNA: TGTGCCAGCAGCAGGGGACAGCAAGAGACCCAGTACTTC.